The sequence of this T cell receptor (beta chain) was determined in a study of blood T cell repertoires in COVID-19. At the level of the study: Acute and convalescent COVID-19 specimens originated in the United States, Italy and Spain. The analysed material was cDNA or gDNA that came from T cells, B-cell-depleted T cells, or PBMCs.

Per the original methods: By means of reference gene primer amplification, nucleated cell counts were estimated. Method: immunoSEQ multiplex PCR; TCRdb's copy keeps in-frame clones and lacks some. That table furnishes V, J and clone size, whereas the DNA furnished D and trimming. The table records 150,000 or so clones, around 89% of them present only once. The germline gives CDR1 MGHRA, CDR2 YSYEKL. Trimming took off 1 base at V and 5 bases at J, with 11 bases between the two ends. This CDR3 has 14 residues. The V and J genes are TRBV4-1 and TRBJ2-5; D ambiguous. The sample was peripheral blood. The receptor was derived from a man in his fifties or sixties with acute or convalescent COVID-19. The CDR3 DNA follows: TGCGCCAGCAGCCAAGCAATTACGGGTGAGACCCAGTACTTC. It encodes CASSQAITGETQYF.